Only one count was recorded for the clone carrying this T cell receptor beta chain. The data are from a study of OX40 agonist ivuxolimab in advanced cancers. Germline CDR1 SGHNT, CDR2 YYREEE (reference sequence). The CDR3 runs 17 residues. Between the trimmed V and J ends, which lost 3 bases and 3 bases, there was a span of 21 bases. TCRdb's table, derived via immunoSEQ multiplex PCR, lists solely in-frame clones and lacks some. Of over 55,000 clones listed, approximately 94% were seen once; the top ten hold 15% to 19%. This TCR was recovered from an adult with an advanced solid tumor such as melanoma, head and neck, liver or kidney cancer. The starting material was CD4+ or CD8+ T cells sorted from blood, obtained in a trial of the OX40 agonist ivuxolimab. The chain recombines TRBV5-4 with TRBJ1-1; TRBD1 is a possible D gene (5 bases). The CDR3 region has the DNA TGTGCCAGCAGCTGGCCGGACAACGAGATCACGGACACTGAAGCTTTCTTT. The encoded protein is CASSWPDNEITDTEAFF.